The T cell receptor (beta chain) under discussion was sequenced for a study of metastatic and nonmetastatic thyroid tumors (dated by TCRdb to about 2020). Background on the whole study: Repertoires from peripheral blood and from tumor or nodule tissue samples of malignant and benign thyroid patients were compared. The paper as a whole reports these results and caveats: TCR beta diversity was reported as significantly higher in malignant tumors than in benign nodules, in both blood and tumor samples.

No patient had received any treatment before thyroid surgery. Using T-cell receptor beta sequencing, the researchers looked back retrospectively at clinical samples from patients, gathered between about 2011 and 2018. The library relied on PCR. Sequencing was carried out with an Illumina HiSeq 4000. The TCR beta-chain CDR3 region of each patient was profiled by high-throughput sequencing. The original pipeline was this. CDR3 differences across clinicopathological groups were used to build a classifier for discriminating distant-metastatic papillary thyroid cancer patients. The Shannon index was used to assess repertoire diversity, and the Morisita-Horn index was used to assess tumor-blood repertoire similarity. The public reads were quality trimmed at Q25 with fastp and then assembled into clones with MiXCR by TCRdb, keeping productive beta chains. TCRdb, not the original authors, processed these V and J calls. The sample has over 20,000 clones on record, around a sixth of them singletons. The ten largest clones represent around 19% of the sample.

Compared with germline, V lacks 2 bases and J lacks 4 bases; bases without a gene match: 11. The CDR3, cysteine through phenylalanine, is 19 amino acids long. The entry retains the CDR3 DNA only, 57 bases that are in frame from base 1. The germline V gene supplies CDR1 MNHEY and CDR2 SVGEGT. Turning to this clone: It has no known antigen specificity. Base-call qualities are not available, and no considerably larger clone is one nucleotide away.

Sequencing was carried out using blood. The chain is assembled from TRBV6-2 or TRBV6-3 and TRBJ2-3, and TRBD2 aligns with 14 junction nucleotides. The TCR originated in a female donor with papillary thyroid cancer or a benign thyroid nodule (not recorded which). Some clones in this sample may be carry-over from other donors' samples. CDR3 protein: CASSYLGLAGVLSPDTQYF. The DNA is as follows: TGTGCCAGCAGTTACCTGGGACTAGCGGGAGTACTTTCCCCAGATACGCAGTATTTT.